This T cell receptor beta chain was sequenced for a study of CD8+ T cells in alopecia areata. Study overall: The drug, oral tofacitinib, was given to treated patients at 5 to 10 mg twice daily. Study results and limitations: Possibly because of HLA-related factors, TCR sharing was less clear across patients than in mice. In blood and scalp, many expanded lesional clones persisted during tofacitinib. Clonality in lesional scalp, especially alopecia totalis/universalis, exceeded that of normal scalp.

Concerning this clone: Its cognate antigen is unknown.

After isolation, RNA underwent reverse transcription to generate cDNA as the sequencing template. Clones were read by immunoSEQ multiplex PCR, and TCRdb kept only the in-frame ones, dropping some. The table includes 95,000 to 100,000 clones, approximately 66% detected once. The CDR3 extends over 15 amino acids. V was pared by 3 bases and J by 1 base, with 3 bases of the junction left unmatched. Germline V lookup: CDR1 MGHRA, CDR2 YSYEKL. Treatment meaning: oral pan-JAK inhibitor, 5-10 mg twice daily. The sequencing here drew on CD8+ T cells sorted from blood, taken at week 4, from a patient treated with tofacitinib. The chain is built from TRBV4-1 and TRBJ2-7; 10 bases agree with TRBD1. The source is a human donor with alopecia areata. Written as DNA, the CDR3 is TGCGCCAGCAGCCAGGGACAGGGGCTGTCCTACGAGCAGTACTTC. This sequence encodes CASSQGQGLSYEQYF.